The 2 T cell receptor beta chains given below trace back to one sample, sequenced in a study of blood T cell repertoires in COVID-19. The data were produced by immunoSEQ multiplex PCR, yet TCRdb's version contains in-frame clones alone and is incomplete. Among tens of thousands of clones, more than 80% were seen once, and the ten largest hold approximately 4%. Input material: PBMCs or T cells enriched from blood (not recorded which). The receptors here all came from a woman aged 40 to 50 with acute COVID-19.

CDR3 residues: CASSDYMGTSGYNEQFF. CDR3 nucleotides: TGCGCCAGCAGTGACTACATGGGGACTAGCGGCTACAATGAGCAGTTCTTC. This chain uses TRBV10-2 with TRBJ2-1; 11 positions agree with TRBD2. Trimming cost V 3 bases and J 3 bases; bases outside gene matches: 7. The CDR3 runs to 17 residues. In germline, CDR1 is WSHSY, CDR2 SAAADI.

This clone was picked up a small number of times. The chain combines TRBV5-1 with TRBJ2-2; 7 bases are a match to TRBD2. V lost 7 bases, J lost 6 bases, and 12 bases stayed unmatched. The CDR3 loop spans 15 amino acids. Germline values: CDR1 SGHRS, CDR2 YFSETQ. The CDR3: CASVPSGAGSGELFF. CDR3 DNA: TGCGCCAGCGTCCCGAGCGGGGCGGGGTCCGGGGAGCTGTTTTTT.